Detailed here is one T cell receptor beta chain. Its antigen remains unidentified. The sample has other DNA sequences that encode this CDR3 too. Trimming stripped 3 bases from V and 8 bases from J, with 5 bases between. This CDR3 is built from 11 residues. The germline CDR1 and CDR2 sequences are LGHNT and FRNRAP. These data originate in a study of memory CD4+ T cells and cytomegalovirus serostatus. Study summary: This sample comes from healthy Belgian adults, eight or nine CMV seropositive, about 23 seronegative. Findings of the study overall: 67 of 164 known CMV-associated TCRbeta sequences appeared in CD4+ memory.

The sort gate was single viable CD3+CD4+CD8-CD45RO+ cells for memory CD4+ T cells. Source study methods: After removing out-of-frame reads, 2 million to 2.5 million distinct TCRbeta sequences remained. The method was immunoSEQ multiplex PCR; TCRdb's version includes in-frame clones alone and lacks a portion of them. The DNA was the basis for D and trimming; V, J and clone size are from that table. The sample has 35,000 to 45,000 clones; about 85% are singletons. The sequence derives from an adult in good health and CMV-seronegative. The specimen sequenced was memory CD4+ T cells from blood. The chain employs TRBV12-5 and TRBJ2-4; tentative D call: TRBD2 (5 bases). In DNA, the CDR3 is TGTGCTAGTGGTTTCGGGGACATTCAGTACTTC. Residues: CASGFGDIQYF.